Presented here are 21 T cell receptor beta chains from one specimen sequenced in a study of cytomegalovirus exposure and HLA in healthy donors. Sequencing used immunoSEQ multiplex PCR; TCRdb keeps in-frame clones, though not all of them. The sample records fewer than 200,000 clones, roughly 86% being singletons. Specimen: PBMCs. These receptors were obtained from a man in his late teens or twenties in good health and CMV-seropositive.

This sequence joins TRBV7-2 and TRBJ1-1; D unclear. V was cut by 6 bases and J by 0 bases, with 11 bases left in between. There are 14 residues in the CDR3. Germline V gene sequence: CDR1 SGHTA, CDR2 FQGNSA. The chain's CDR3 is CASSFVQVNTEAFF. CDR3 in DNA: TGTGCCAGCAGTTTTGTTCAGGTGAACACTGAAGCTTTCTTT. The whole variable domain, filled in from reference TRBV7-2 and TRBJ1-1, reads GAGVSQSPSNKVTEKGKDVELRCDPISGHTALYWYRQSLGQGLEFLIYFQGNSAPDKSGLPSDRFSAERTGGSVSTLTIQRTQQEDSAVYLCASSFVQVNTEAFFGQGTRLTVV.

The CDR3 sequence is CASSFNRQGGDEQYF. The CDR3 DNA reads TGTGCCAGCAGTTTTAATCGGCAGGGTGGGGACGAGCAGTACTTC. This rearrangement joins TRBV28 to TRBJ2-7; possible D gene TRBD1, 5 bases. V was clipped by 3 bases and J by 5 bases, with 17 bases between them. The CDR3 contains 15 residues. Germline lookup yields CDR1 MDHEN and CDR2 SYDVKM.

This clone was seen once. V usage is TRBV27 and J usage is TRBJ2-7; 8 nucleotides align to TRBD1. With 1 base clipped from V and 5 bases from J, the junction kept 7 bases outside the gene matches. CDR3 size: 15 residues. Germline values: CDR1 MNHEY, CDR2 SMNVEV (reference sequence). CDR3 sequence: CASSLYPTGVNEQYF. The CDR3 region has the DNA TGTGCCAGCAGTTTATACCCGACAGGGGTGAACGAGCAGTACTTC.

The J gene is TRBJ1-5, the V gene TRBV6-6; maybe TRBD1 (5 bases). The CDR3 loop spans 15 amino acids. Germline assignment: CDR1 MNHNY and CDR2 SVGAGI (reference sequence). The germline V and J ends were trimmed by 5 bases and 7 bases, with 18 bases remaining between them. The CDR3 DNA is TGTGCCAGCAGTCATATGGGAGGGGTGGGACAGCCCCAGCATTTT. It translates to CASSHMGGVGQPQHF.

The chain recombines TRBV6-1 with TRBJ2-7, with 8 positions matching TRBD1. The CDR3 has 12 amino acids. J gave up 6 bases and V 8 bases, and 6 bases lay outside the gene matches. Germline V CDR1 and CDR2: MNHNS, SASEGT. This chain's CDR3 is CASRGQGPEQYF. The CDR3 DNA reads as TGTGCCAGCCGCGGACAGGGTCCCGAGCAGTACTTC.

The CDR3 nucleotides are TGTGCCAGCAGCCAAGATGGAAACAGAGGCAATCAGCCCCAGCATTTT. It translates to CASSQDGNRGNQPQHF. The chain couples TRBV4-2 to TRBJ1-5; D is uncertain. Trimming shortened V by 0 bases and J by 2 bases, and 11 bases separated the two germline ends. CDR3 length: 16 residues. Germline CDR1 is LGHNA and CDR2 is YNFKEQ.

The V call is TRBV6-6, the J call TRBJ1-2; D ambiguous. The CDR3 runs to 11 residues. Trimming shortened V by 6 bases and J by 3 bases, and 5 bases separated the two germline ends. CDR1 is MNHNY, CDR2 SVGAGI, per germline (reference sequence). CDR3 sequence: CASRPDYGYTF. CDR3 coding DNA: TGTGCCAGCAGACCAGACTATGGCTACACCTTC.

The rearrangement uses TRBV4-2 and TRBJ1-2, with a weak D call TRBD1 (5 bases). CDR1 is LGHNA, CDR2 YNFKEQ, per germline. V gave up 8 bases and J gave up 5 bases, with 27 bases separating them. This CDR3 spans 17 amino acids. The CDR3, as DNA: TGTGCCAGCGGTCTAAGGGATGGGGACTCTTCCCCATATGGCTACACCTTC. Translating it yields CASGLRDGDSSPYGYTF.

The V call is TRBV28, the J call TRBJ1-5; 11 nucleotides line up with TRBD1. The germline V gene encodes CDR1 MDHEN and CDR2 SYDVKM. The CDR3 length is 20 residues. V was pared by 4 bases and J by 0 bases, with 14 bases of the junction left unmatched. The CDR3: CASSSPRRDRGRTSNQPQHF. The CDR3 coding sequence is TGTGCCAGCAGTTCCCCTCGTAGGGACAGGGGGAGAACTAGCAATCAGCCCCAGCATTTT.

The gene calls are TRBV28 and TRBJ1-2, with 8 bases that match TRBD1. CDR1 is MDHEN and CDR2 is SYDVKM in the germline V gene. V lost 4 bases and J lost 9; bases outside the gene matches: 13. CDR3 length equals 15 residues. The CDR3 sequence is CASSSLPGQGERYTF. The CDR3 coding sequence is TGTGCCAGCAGTTCCCTACCCGGACAGGGAGAACGCTACACCTTC.

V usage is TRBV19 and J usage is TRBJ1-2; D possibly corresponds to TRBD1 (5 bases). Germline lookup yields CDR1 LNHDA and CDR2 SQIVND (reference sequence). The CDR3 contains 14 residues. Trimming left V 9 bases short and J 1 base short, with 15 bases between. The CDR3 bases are TGTGCCAGCAAAGACAACAGGTTTAACTATGGCTACACCTTC. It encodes CASKDNRFNYGYTF. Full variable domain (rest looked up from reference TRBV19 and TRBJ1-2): DGGITQSPKYLFRKEGQNVTLSCEQNLNHDAMYWYRQDPGQGLRLIYYSQIVNDFQKGDIAEGYSVSREKKESFPLTVTSAQKNPTAFYLCASKDNRFNYGYTFGSGTRLTVV.

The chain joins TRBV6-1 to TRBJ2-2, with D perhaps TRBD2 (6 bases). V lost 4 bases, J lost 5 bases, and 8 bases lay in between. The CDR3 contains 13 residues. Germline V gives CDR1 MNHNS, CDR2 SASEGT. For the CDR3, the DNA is TGTGCCAGCAGTGGGGACTGGACCGGGGAGCTGTTTTTT. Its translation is CASSGDWTGELFF.

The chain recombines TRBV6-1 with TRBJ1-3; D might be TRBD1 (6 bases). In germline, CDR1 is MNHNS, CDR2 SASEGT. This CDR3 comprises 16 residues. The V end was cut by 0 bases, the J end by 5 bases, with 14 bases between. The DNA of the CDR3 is TGTGCCAGCAGTGAAGCGCCTGGGGGCACCAGAAACACCATATATTTT. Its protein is CASSEAPGGTRNTIYF.

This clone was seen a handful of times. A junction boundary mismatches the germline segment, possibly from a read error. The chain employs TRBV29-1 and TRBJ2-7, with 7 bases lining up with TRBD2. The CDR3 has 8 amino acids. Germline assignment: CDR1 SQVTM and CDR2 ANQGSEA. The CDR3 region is CSVGPGGF. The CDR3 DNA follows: TGCAGCGTCGGACCCGGGGGGTTC.

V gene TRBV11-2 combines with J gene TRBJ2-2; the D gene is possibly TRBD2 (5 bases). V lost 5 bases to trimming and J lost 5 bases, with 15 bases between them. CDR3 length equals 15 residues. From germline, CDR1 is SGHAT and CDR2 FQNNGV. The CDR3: CASSLKYGLTGELFF. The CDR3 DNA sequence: TGTGCCAGCAGCCTGAAGTACGGACTTACCGGGGAGCTGTTTTTT.

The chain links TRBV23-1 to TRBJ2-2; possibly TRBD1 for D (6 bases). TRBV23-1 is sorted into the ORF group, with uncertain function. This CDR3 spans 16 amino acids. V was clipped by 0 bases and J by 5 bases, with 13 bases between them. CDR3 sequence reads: CASSQSRDISTGELFF. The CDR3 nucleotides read TGCGCCAGCAGTCAATCACGGGACATCTCAACCGGGGAGCTGTTTTTT.

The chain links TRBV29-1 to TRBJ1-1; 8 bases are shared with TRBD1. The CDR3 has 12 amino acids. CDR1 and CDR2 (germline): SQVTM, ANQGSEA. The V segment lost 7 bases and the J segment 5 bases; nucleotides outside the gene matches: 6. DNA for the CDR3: TGCAGCGGAGACAGGGGTGGAACTGAAGCTTTCTTT. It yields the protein CSGDRGGTEAFF.

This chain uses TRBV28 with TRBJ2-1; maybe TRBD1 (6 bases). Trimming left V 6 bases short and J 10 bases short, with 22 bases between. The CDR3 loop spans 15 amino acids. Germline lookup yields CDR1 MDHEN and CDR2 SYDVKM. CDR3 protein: CASSYTLTDRSEQFF. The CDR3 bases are TGTGCCAGCAGCTACACGCTCACAGACAGGAGCGAGCAGTTCTTC.

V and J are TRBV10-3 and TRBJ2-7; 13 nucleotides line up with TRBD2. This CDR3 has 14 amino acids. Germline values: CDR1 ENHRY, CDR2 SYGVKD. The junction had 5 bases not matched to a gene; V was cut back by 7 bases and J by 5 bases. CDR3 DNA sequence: TGTGCCATCAAAGCCGGACTAGCGGGAGACGAGCAGTACTTC. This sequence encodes CAIKAGLAGDEQYF.

In DNA, the CDR3 is TGTGCCAGCAGCGAAACCCGACAGGGTACCCACGAGCAGTACTTC. Its protein product is CASSETRQGTHEQYF. The V gene is TRBV7-9, the J gene TRBJ2-7; 7 bases match TRBD1. V gave up 5 bases and J gave up 5 bases; unmatched junction bases: 12. This CDR3 has 15 residues. CDR1 and CDR2 from the germline V gene are SEHNR and FQNEAQ (reference sequence).

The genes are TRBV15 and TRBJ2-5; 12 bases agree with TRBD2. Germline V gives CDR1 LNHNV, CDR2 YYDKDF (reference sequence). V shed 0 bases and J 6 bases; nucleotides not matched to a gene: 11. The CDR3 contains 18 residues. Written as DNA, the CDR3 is TGTGCCACCAGCAGAGATCAGCTGCTAGCGGGGGGGCTGCAGACCCAGTACTTC. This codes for CATSRDQLLAGGLQTQYF.